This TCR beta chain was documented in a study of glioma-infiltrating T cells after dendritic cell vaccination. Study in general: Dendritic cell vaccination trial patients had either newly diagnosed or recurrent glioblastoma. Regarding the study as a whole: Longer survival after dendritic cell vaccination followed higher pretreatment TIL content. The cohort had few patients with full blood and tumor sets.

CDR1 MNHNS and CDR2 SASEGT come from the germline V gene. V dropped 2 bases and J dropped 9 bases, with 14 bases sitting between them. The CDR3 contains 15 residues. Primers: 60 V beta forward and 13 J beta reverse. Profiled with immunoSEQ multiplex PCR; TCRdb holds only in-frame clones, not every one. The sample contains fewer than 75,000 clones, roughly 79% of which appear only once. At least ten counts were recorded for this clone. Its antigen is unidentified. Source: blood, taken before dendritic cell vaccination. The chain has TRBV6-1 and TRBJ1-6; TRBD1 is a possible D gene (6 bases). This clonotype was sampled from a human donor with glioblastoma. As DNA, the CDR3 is TGTGCCAGCAGTGAAATGGAGGGGGAGGGTTCACCCCTCCACTTT. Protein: CASSEMEGEGSPLHF.